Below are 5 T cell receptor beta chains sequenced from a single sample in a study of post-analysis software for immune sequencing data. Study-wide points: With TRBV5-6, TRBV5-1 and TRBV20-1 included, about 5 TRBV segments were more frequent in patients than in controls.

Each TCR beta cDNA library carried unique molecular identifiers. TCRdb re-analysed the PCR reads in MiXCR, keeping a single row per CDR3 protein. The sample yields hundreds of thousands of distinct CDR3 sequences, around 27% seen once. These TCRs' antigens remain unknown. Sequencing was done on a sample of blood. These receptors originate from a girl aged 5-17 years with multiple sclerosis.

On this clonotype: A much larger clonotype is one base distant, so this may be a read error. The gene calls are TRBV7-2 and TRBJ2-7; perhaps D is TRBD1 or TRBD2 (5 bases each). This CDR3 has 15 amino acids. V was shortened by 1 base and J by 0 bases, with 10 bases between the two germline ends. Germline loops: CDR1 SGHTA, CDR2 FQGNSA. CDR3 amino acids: CASSLGWGSSYEQYF. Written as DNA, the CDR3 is TGTGCCAGCAGCTTAGGATGGGGGAGCTCCTACGAGCAGTACTTC. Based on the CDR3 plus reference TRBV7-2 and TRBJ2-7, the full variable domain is GAGVSQSPSNKVTEKGKDVELRCDPISGHTALYWYRQSLGQGLEFLIYFQGNSAPDKSGLPSDRFSAERTGGSVSTLTIQRTQQEDSAVYLCASSLGWGSSYEQYFGPGTRLTVT.

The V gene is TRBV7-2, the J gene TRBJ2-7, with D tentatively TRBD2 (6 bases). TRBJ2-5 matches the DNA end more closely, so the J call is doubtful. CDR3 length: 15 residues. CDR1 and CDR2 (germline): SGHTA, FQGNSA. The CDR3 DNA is TGTGCCAGCAGCTTAAGGATCACGGAGGGGAAGACCCAGTACTTC. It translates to CASSLRITEGKTQYF.

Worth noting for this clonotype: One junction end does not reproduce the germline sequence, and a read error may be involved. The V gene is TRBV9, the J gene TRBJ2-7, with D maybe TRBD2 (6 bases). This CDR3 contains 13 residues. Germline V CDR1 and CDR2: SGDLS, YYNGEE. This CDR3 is CASSQEGPYEQHF. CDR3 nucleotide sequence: TGTGCCAGCAGCCAGGAGGGACCCTACGAGCAGCACTTC.

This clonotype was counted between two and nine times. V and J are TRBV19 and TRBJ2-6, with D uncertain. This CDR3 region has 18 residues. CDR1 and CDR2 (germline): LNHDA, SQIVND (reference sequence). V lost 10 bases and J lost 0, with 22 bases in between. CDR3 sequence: CATSRQSRTGSGANVLTF. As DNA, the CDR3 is TGTGCCACCTCCCGGCAGTCAAGAACGGGCTCTGGGGCCAACGTCCTGACTTTC. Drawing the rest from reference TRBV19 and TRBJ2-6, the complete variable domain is DGGITQSPKYLFRKEGQNVTLSCEQNLNHDAMYWYRQDPGQGLRLIYYSQIVNDFQKGDIAEGYSVSREKKESFPLTVTSAQKNPTAFYLCATSRQSRTGSGANVLTFGAGSRLTVL.

The CDR3 loop reads CSGWTSGGPNIQYF. Here the CDR3 DNA reads TGCAGCGGCTGGACTAGCGGGGGGCCAAACATTCAGTACTTC. The chain uses TRBV29-1 and TRBJ2-4, with 14 bases matching TRBD2. The CDR3 length is 14 residues. Looked up from germline, CDR1 is SQVTM and CDR2 is ANQGSEA. Trimming took 7 bases from V and 6 from J; bases not matched to a gene: 5.